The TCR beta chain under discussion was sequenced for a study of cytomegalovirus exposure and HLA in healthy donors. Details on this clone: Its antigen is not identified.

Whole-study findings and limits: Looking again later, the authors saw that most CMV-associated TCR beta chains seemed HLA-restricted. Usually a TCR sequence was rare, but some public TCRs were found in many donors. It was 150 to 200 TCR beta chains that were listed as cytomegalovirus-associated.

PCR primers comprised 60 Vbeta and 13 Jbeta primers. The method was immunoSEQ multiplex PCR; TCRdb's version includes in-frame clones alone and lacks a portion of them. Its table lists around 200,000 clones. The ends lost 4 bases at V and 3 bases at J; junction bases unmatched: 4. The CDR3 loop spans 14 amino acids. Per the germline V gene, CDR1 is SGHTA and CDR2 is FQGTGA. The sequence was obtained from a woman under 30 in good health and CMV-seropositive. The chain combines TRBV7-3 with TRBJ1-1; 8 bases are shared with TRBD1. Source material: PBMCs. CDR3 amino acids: CASSSQGAHTEAFF. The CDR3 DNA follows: TGTGCCAGCAGCTCCCAGGGGGCCCACACTGAAGCTTTCTTT.